The rows below give T cell receptor beta chains drawn from one sample of a study of blood T cell dynamics during melanoma immunotherapy. Measured with immunoSEQ multiplex PCR; TCRdb has only the in-frame clones, and not every one. This sample has about 10,000 clones, with 88% found just once. The material was blood, obtained from a patient treated with checkpoint blockade. The source of these receptors is a human donor with melanoma. The CDR3 runs from the conserved cysteine through the conserved F or W. The order of the fields is J gene, V gene, clone size, D gene, CDR3 protein, CDR3 DNA. D genes are given only for firm matches. Some rows mark clone size as missing; the rest say once, few, many or name a class of expanded clone.

>TRBJ1-2|TRBV6-1|-|TRBD1
CASNFDRDKGYTF
TGTGCCAGCAACTTCGACAGGGATAAAGGCTACACCTTC
>TRBJ2-1|TRBV5-5|once|TRBD2
CASTLLAGGINEQFF
TGTGCCAGCACCCTACTAGCGGGAGGAATCAATGAGCAGTTCTTC
>TRBJ1-2|TRBV30|-|-
CAWSPLDSFYGYTF
TGTGCCTGGAGTCCCCTTGACAGCTTCTATGGCTACACCTTC
>TRBJ1-1|TRBV30|-|-
CAWSLRGTNTEAFF
TGTGCCTGGAGCCTCAGGGGAACTAACACTGAAGCTTTCTTT
>TRBJ2-5|TRBV30|-|-
CAWSPSQPAETQYF
TGTGCCTGGAGCCCTTCCCAGCCTGCGGAGACCCAGTACTTC
>TRBJ2-3|TRBV30|-|-
CAWSRGQGTDTQYF
TGTGCCTGGAGCCGGGGGCAGGGCACAGATACGCAGTATTTT
>TRBJ1-1|TRBV11-1|-|-
CASSQVESTEAFF
TGTGCCAGCAGCCAGGTAGAAAGCACTGAAGCTTTCTTT
>TRBJ1-2|TRBV30|-|-
CAWKARGLFGGYTF
TGTGCCTGGAAGGCCAGGGGATTATTCGGAGGCTACACCTTC
>TRBJ1-3|TRBV28|-|TRBD1
CASTDGQGTIYF
TGTGCCAGCACCGACGGACAGGGAACCATATATTTT
>TRBJ1-1|TRBV29-1|once|-
CSAESIGFTEAFF
TGCAGCGCTGAATCAATCGGGTTCACTGAAGCTTTCTTT
>TRBJ2-4|TRBV5-1|-|TRBD1
CASSLVVGQGGFEAKNIQYF
TGCGCCAGCAGCTTGGTTGTGGGACAGGGCGGTTTTGAAGCCAAAAACATTCAGTACTTC
>TRBJ1-3|TRBV6-6|-|-
CASSPVREPIYF
TGTGCCAGCAGCCCCGTGAGGGAGCCCATATATTTT
>TRBJ1-2|TRBV11-2|-|-
CASSLVGGWSYGYTF
TGTGCCAGCAGCTTAGTTGGGGGCTGGAGCTATGGCTACACCTTC
>TRBJ1-5|TRBV30|-|-
CAWSGQVGQPQHF
TGTGCCTGGAGTGGGCAGGTGGGGCAGCCCCAGCATTTT
>TRBJ1-1|TRBV7-8|-|-
CASSLAPPMAGVNTEAFF
TGTGCCAGCAGCTTAGCCCCCCCCATGGCAGGGGTCAACACTGAAGCTTTCTTT
>TRBJ1-1|TRBV7-9|-|TRBD1
CASTLSQGETEAFF
TGTGCCAGCACCTTAAGTCAGGGGGAGACTGAAGCTTTCTTT
>TRBJ1-1|TRBV6-5|-|TRBD1
CATTVPGQAEAFF
TGTGCCACTACCGTTCCGGGACAGGCTGAAGCTTTCTTT
>TRBJ1-2|TRBV9|-|TRBD1
CASSVFGAGGTHYGYTF
TGTGCCAGCAGCGTATTCGGGGCAGGGGGAACTCACTATGGCTACACCTTC
>TRBJ1-1|TRBV5-4|-|-
CASSFGLTAMNTEAFF
TGTGCCAGCAGCTTCGGGCTGACAGCTATGAACACTGAAGCTTTCTTT
>TRBJ1-1|TRBV18|-|-
CASSPAGPNTEAFF
TGTGCCAGCTCACCAGCAGGGCCGAACACTGAAGCTTTCTTT
>TRBJ1-1|TRBV9|once|-
CASSVVSNTEAFF
TGTGCCAGCAGCGTAGTTTCGAACACTGAAGCTTTCTTT
>TRBJ1-5|TRBV6-1|-|TRBD1
CASKGPGGYQPQHF
TGTGCCAGCAAGGGGCCAGGGGGTTATCAGCCCCAGCATTTT
>TRBJ2-7|TRBV7-8|few|-
CASSVQTGGEQYF
TGTGCCAGCAGCGTGCAGACAGGTGGCGAGCAGTACTTC
>TRBJ2-3|TRBV2|-|TRBD1
CASGDRDRGTDTQYF
TGTGCCAGCGGAGACCGGGACAGAGGCACAGATACGCAGTATTTT
>TRBJ2-5|TRBV5-1|-|TRBD1
CASSLDRGGETQYF
TGCGCCAGCAGCCTGGACAGGGGCGGAGAGACCCAGTACTTC
>TRBJ1-2|TRBV25-1|-|-
CASSKDLGGYTF
TGTGCCAGCAGTAAGGATCTTGGCGGCTACACCTTC
>TRBJ2-1|TRBV7-9|once|TRBD2
CASSLLAGGGRVNEQFF
TGTGCCAGCAGCTTACTAGCGGGAGGAGGTCGGGTCAATGAGCAGTTCTTC
>TRBJ2-6|TRBV2|-|-
CASRVGAAGANVLTF
TGTGCCAGCAGGGTCGGGGCAGCTGGGGCCAACGTCCTGACTTTC
>TRBJ1-4|TRBV7-8|once|-
CASSLRGRTRDEKLFF
TGTGCCAGCAGCTTAAGGGGGAGGACCAGGGACGAAAAACTGTTTTTT
>TRBJ2-5|TRBV9|once|TRBD1
CASSGQGAGETQYF
TGTGCCAGCAGCGGACAGGGAGCTGGGGAGACCCAGTACTTC
>TRBJ1-6|TRBV5-6|-|TRBD1
CASSGGTAKSSYNSPLHF
TGTGCCAGCAGCGGAGGGACAGCCAAGAGCTCCTATAATTCACCCCTCCACTTT
>TRBJ1-6|TRBV21-1|-|-
CASSKMPNSPLHF
TGTGCCAGCAGCAAAATGCCAAATTCACCCCTCCACTTT
>TRBJ2-7|TRBV30|-|-
CAWSANRDSEQYF
TGTGCCTGGAGTGCCAATAGGGACTCGGAGCAGTACTTC
>TRBJ2-1|TRBV5-1|once|TRBD2
CASSLETSGRGGRFF
TGCGCCAGCAGCTTGGAGACTAGCGGGAGAGGGGGGAGGTTCTTC
>TRBJ1-3|TRBV30|few|-
CAWNTGGNTIYF
TGTGCCTGGAACACAGGAGGAAACACCATATATTTT
>TRBJ1-5|TRBV2|once|TRBD1
CASSVSTGRQPQHF
TGTGCCAGCAGTGTATCGACAGGGCGTCAGCCCCAGCATTTT
>TRBJ1-5|TRBV19|medium-sized|-
CASSAGINQPQHF
TGTGCCAGTAGTGCGGGGATTAATCAGCCCCAGCATTTT
>TRBJ1-6|TRBV2|-|-
CASSDWPVNSPLHF
TGTGCCAGCAGTGACTGGCCGGTTAATTCACCCCTCCACTTT
>TRBJ2-2|TRBV5-8|-|TRBD1
CASSSDRGTGELFF
TGTGCCAGCAGCTCGGACAGGGGCACCGGGGAGCTGTTTTTT
>TRBJ2-5|TRBV5-4|-|TRBD2
CASSFGREAQETQYF
TGTGCCAGCAGCTTTGGGCGGGAGGCGCAAGAGACCCAGTACTTC
>TRBJ1-4|TRBV29-1|-|-
CSVDLEGPNEKLFF
TGCAGCGTGGACCTAGAAGGGCCTAATGAAAAACTGTTTTTT
>TRBJ1-5|TRBV12-5|-|TRBD1
CASGLDRDSNQPQHF
TGTGCTAGTGGTTTAGACAGGGATAGCAATCAGCCCCAGCATTTT
>TRBJ2-1|TRBV15|-|-
CATSFLGAGSSYNEQFF
TGTGCCACCAGTTTCCTAGGGGCGGGGAGCTCCTACAATGAGCAGTTCTTC
>TRBJ1-1|TRBV14|few|-
CASSRQGIEAFF
TGTGCCAGCAGCCGGCAGGGAATTGAAGCTTTCTTT
>TRBJ2-1|TRBV5-1|-|-
CASSFGTDNEQFF
TGCGCCAGCAGCTTCGGGACCGACAATGAGCAGTTCTTC
>TRBJ2-3|TRBV2|-|TRBD2
CASSLAGGPPDTQYF
TGTGCCAGCAGTCTAGCGGGAGGGCCGCCAGATACGCAGTATTTT
>TRBJ1-1|TRBV7-6|once|-
CASSFNSVNTEAFF
TGTGCCAGCAGCTTTAACTCGGTGAACACTGAAGCTTTCTTT
>TRBJ2-1|TRBV7-9|-|-
CASSLGLVGSDEQFF
TGTGCCAGCAGCTTAGGGTTAGTCGGGAGCGATGAGCAGTTCTTC
>TRBJ1-1|TRBV4-1|-|TRBD1
CASRTPTGGTEAFF
TGCGCCAGCAGAACTCCGACAGGGGGAACTGAAGCTTTCTTT
>TRBJ2-3|TRBV27|-|-
CASSHGRPDTQYF
TGTGCCAGCAGCCACGGGCGGCCAGATACGCAGTATTTT
>TRBJ2-3|TRBV7-9|-|-
CASSLIPGTQYF
TGTGCCAGCAGCTTAATACCGGGTACGCAGTATTTT
>TRBJ1-1|TRBV9|once|TRBD1
CASSVQGVGTEAFF
TGTGCCAGCAGCGTACAGGGGGTGGGCACTGAAGCTTTCTTT
>TRBJ2-3|TRBV5-6|-|-
CASSLPQRRTDTQYF
TGTGCCAGCAGCTTACCCCAGCGGCGCACAGATACGCAGTATTTT
>TRBJ1-1|TRBV5-4|-|-
CASPTLGGGPPEAFF
TGTGCCAGCCCTACTTTGGGCGGTGGGCCCCCTGAAGCTTTCTTT
>TRBJ1-5|TRBV6-1|-|TRBD1
CASKRDRGDQPQHF
TGTGCCAGCAAGAGGGACAGGGGTGATCAGCCCCAGCATTTT
>TRBJ2-1|TRBV6-1|-|-
CASSEVRNNEQFF
TGTGCCAGCAGTGAAGTAAGAAACAATGAGCAGTTCTTC
>TRBJ2-7|TRBV10-2|-|-
CASSGTQGAGVYEQYF
TGCGCCAGCAGTGGGACCCAGGGGGCGGGAGTCTACGAGCAGTACTTC
>TRBJ2-5|TRBV2|once|TRBD1
CASIDRGETQYF
TGTGCCAGCATTGACAGGGGAGAGACCCAGTACTTC
>TRBJ1-5|TRBV28|-|-
CASSFDGEVAEPQHF
TGTGCCAGCAGCTTTGACGGGGAGGTCGCCGAGCCCCAGCATTTT